The 18 T cell receptor beta chains listed next were all sequenced from one sample in a study of neurological immune-mediated disorders. TCRdb passed the 5' RACE reads through MiXCR, listing each CDR3 protein once. The table has about 27,000 distinct CDR3 sequences, around 3.4% seen once. Sequenced input: PBMCs. The receptors come from a woman aged 25 to 39 with multiple sclerosis.

By frequency in the sample, this clonotype is medium-sized. This rearrangement joins TRBV27 to TRBJ2-6; D not certain. The CDR3 sequence is 14 residues long. V dropped 2 bases and J dropped 4 bases, with 6 bases sitting between them. Germline CDR1 and CDR2: MNHEY and SMNVEV (reference sequence). The CDR3 sequence is CASSLIPGANVLTF. CDR3 DNA sequence: TGTGCCAGCAGTTTAATTCCAGGGGCCAACGTCCTGACTTTC.

This clonotype was recorded many times. The genes are TRBV29-1 and TRBJ2-1; 16 bases agree with TRBD2. V was pared by 7 bases and J by 7 bases, with 7 bases of the junction left unmatched. Germline V CDR1 and CDR2: SQVTM, ANQGSEA. The length of the CDR3 is 15 residues. CDR3 sequence: CSGTGTSGRVNEQFF. Written as DNA, the CDR3 is TGCAGCGGGACCGGGACTAGCGGGAGGGTTAATGAGCAGTTCTTC.

This clonotype was observed many times. The CDR3, as DNA: TGTGCCAGCAGCCAGGCGGGGGAGCAGTTCTTC. It is translated as CASSQAGEQFF. The chain carries TRBV14 and TRBJ2-1; D may be TRBD2 (6 bases). With 3 bases removed from V and 10 bases from J, the gap between germline ends came to 7 bases. CDR3 length equals 11 residues. Germline V gives CDR1 SGHDN, CDR2 FVKESK.

In its sample, this clonotype is medium-sized (0.01 to 0.1%). Possible read error: a much larger clone is one base away. The gene calls are TRBV5-5 and TRBJ1-2; D gene ambiguous. This CDR3 is 13 amino acids long. Per germline, CDR1 SGHKS and CDR2 YYEKEE (reference sequence). Trimming stripped 3 bases from V and 3 bases from J, with 9 bases between. The DNA of the CDR3 is TGTGCCAGCAGCTCGAAGGGTGACTATGGCTACACCTTC. The encoded protein is CASSSKGDYGYTF.

The sample holds many counts of this clonotype. This chain joins TRBV6-5 and TRBJ2-3, with D perhaps given as TRBD1 or TRBD2 (5 bases each). CDR3 length: 17 amino acids. Trimming pared 7 bases from V and 6 bases from J, leaving 26 bases between. Germline V gene sequence: CDR1 MNHEY, CDR2 SVGAGI. The CDR3 nucleotides are TGTGCCAGCACCACTCCTCGTGGACGGGGCTCCGGGGATACGCAGTATTTT. Translated, it gives CASTTPRGRGSGDTQYF.

This clonotype was counted ten times or more. This rearrangement joins TRBV5-1 to TRBJ1-1; D is possibly TRBD1 (6 bases). Germline values: CDR1 SGHRS, CDR2 YFSETQ. The CDR3 extends over 13 amino acids. Trimming took 0 bases from V and 9 from J, leaving 12 bases between them. The CDR3 reads CASSLVPTGQAFF. DNA of the CDR3: TGCGCCAGCAGCTTGGTTCCCACAGGGCAAGCTTTCTTT.

This clonotype was observed at least ten times. This sequence joins TRBV7-2 and TRBJ2-7; 7 nucleotides line up with TRBD1. The germline gives CDR1 SGHTA, CDR2 FQGNSA. This CDR3 has 14 residues. V shed 5 bases and J 2 bases; nucleotides not matched to a gene: 6. In DNA, the CDR3 is TGTGCCAGCAGCAGGGGGCCCGGGGCCTACGAGCAGTACTTC. Its protein product is CASSRGPGAYEQYF. Variable domain in full (rest from reference TRBV7-2 and TRBJ2-7): GAGVSQSPSNKVTEKGKDVELRCDPISGHTALYWYRQSLGQGLEFLIYFQGNSAPDKSGLPSDRFSAERTGGSVSTLTIQRTQQEDSAVYLCASSRGPGAYEQYFGPGTRLTVT.

This clonotype was observed many times. V usage is TRBV5-8 and J usage is TRBJ2-3; 7 bases fit TRBD2. The junction had 6 bases not matched to a gene; V was cut back by 0 bases and J by 2 bases. CDR1 SGHTS and CDR2 YDEGEE come from the germline V gene. The CDR3 contains 16 residues. This chain's CDR3 is CASSLEAGVATDTQYF. CDR3 nucleotides: TGTGCCAGCAGCTTGGAGGCGGGGGTTGCCACAGATACGCAGTATTTT.

Ten or more counts support this clonotype. The V gene is TRBV7-2, the J gene TRBJ1-5, with 7 bases matching TRBD1. In germline, CDR1 is SGHTA, CDR2 FQGNSA. The V segment lost 0 bases and the J segment 4 bases; nucleotides outside the gene matches: 3. There are 15 residues in the CDR3. CDR3 nucleotides: TGTGCCAGCAGCTTAGCGGGACAGCTAAATCAGCCCCAGCATTTT. Its translation: CASSLAGQLNQPQHF.

This clonotype was counted at least ten times. This chain joins TRBV3-1 and TRBJ2-2; 10 positions agree with TRBD1. Germline V gives CDR1 LGHDT, CDR2 YNNKEL (reference sequence). The J segment lost 7 bases and the V segment lost 4 bases, leaving 6 bases of the junction unmatched. CDR3 length: 15 amino acids. The CDR3 reads CASSPTGGWFGELFF. DNA for the CDR3: TGTGCCAGCAGCCCGACAGGGGGCTGGTTCGGGGAGCTGTTTTTT.

This clonotype was detected many times. This chain links TRBV7-9 with TRBJ2-7; 8 bases fit TRBD2. The CDR3 sequence is 14 residues long. The J segment lost 2 bases and the V segment lost 4 bases, leaving 4 bases of the junction unmatched. The germline CDR1 and CDR2 sequences are SEHNR and FQNEAQ (reference sequence). Here the CDR3 DNA reads TGTGCCAGCAGCTCCCCCGGGGGGGCCTACGAGCAGTACTTC. Translation: CASSSPGGAYEQYF.

This clonotype was counted many times. This chain joins TRBV5-1 and TRBJ2-2; 10 nucleotides align to TRBD2. Per germline, CDR1 SGHRS and CDR2 YFSETQ. V gave up 5 bases and J gave up 3 bases; unmatched junction bases: 4. The CDR3 spans 15 residues. DNA for the CDR3: TGCGCCAGCAGTTACCTAGCGGGAGACACCGGGGAGCTGTTTTTT. Translation gives CASSYLAGDTGELFF.

The table lists this clonotype with a few counts. This sequence joins TRBV7-8 and TRBJ1-1, with 7 bases identical to TRBD1. This CDR3 contains 14 residues. The junction had 5 bases not matched to a gene; V was cut back by 1 base and J by 6 bases. Germline lookup yields CDR1 SGHVS and CDR2 FQNEAQ. The CDR3 reads CASSLGTGPAEAFF. The CDR3 DNA sequence: TGTGCCAGCAGCTTAGGGACAGGCCCAGCTGAAGCTTTCTTT.

This clonotype was observed many times. At one end, the junction sequence differs from germline, possibly due to a read error. The chain links TRBV20-1 to TRBJ1-5; possible D gene TRBD1, 6 bases. This CDR3 region has 13 residues. Per germline, CDR1 DFQATT and CDR2 SNEGSKA (reference sequence). The CDR3 region is CSASKQGGQPQNF. The CDR3 region has the DNA TGCAGTGCTAGCAAACAGGGAGGTCAGCCCCAGAATTTT.

This clonotype occurred many times. With a much larger clone just one base away, this may be a read error. The V gene is TRBV28, the J gene TRBJ2-1, with a weak D call TRBD1 (6 bases). Germline V CDR1 and CDR2: MDHEN, SYDVKM. Trimming removed 7 bases at V and 7 bases at J, with 17 bases between. This CDR3 region has 14 residues. CDR3 residues: CASNPDRGSNEQFF. The DNA of the CDR3 is TGTGCCAGCAACCCGGACAGAGGGAGTAATGAGCAGTTCTTC.

As regards this clonotype: The CDR3 does not close with the conserved phenylalanine or tryptophan, likely indicating a read error. V gene TRBV6-5 combines with J gene TRBJ2-5; 9 bases are a match to TRBD1. Germline lookup yields CDR1 MNHEY and CDR2 SVGAGI. The V gene end was trimmed by 7 bases and the J gene end by 5 bases; junction bases not matched to a gene: 5. The CDR3 is made up of 13 amino acids. CDR3 loop: CASNRDRDETQYN. The CDR3 DNA reads as TGTGCCAGCAACCGGGACAGGGATGAGACCCAGTACAAC.

In this sample, this clonotype turned up many times. The genes are TRBV7-2 and TRBJ2-2, with a possible D match to TRBD1 (6 bases). V was cut by 3 bases and J by 4 bases, with 12 bases left in between. This CDR3 spans 15 amino acids. The germline V gene encodes CDR1 SGHTA and CDR2 FQGNSA. The CDR3 reads CASSLQNRATGELFF. CDR3 in DNA: TGTGCCAGCAGCTTGCAGAACAGGGCCACCGGGGAGCTGTTTTTT.

This clonotype was observed many times. The rearrangement joins TRBV7-2 to TRBJ1-2; D may be TRBD1 (6 bases). There are 12 residues in the CDR3. V was shortened by 1 base and J by 7 bases, with 7 bases between the two germline ends. Per germline, CDR1 SGHTA and CDR2 FQGNSA. CDR3 sequence reads: CASSLDRVGYTF. For the CDR3, the DNA is TGTGCCAGCAGCTTAGACAGGGTTGGCTACACCTTC. Supplemented by reference TRBV7-2 and TRBJ1-2, the full variable domain reads GAGVSQSPSNKVTEKGKDVELRCDPISGHTALYWYRQSLGQGLEFLIYFQGNSAPDKSGLPSDRFSAERTGGSVSTLTIQRTQQEDSAVYLCASSLDRVGYTFGSGTRLTVV.